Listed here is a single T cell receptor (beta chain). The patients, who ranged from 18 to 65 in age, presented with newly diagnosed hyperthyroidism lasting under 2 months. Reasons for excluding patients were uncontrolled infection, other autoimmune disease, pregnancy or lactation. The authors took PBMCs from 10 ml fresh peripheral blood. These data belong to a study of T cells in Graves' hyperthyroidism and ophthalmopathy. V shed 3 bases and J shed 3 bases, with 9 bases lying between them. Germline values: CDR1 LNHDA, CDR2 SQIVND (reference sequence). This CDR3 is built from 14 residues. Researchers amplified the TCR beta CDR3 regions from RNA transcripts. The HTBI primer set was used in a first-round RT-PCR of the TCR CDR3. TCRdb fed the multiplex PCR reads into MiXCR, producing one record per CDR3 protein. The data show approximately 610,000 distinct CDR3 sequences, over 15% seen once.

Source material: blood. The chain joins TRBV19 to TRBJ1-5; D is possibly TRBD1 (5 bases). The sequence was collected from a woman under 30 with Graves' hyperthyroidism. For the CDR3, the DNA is TGTGCCAGTAGTATGCGGGGCTTCAATCAGCCCCAGCATTTT. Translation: CASSMRGFNQPQHF.